These T cell receptor beta chains were read from a single sample in a study of shared clonotypes between healthy human individuals. Assay used: immunoSEQ multiplex PCR; TCRdb lists only in-frame clones, some missing. The sample shows hundreds of thousands of clones, 85% to 95% of them seen only once. Source material: naive CD8+ T cells sorted from blood. These receptors were collected from a woman aged 30 to 39 in good health. Both conserved end residues are part of each CDR3. D genes are given only for firm matches. Clone size is not always given. Where it is, it says once, few, many or a class for expanded clones.

D gene	V gene	clone size	J gene	CDR3 DNA	CDR3 protein
TRBD2	TRBV27	.	TRBJ2-5	TGTGCCAGCAGTCCAGGGACTAGCGGGAGCCGAGAGACCCAGTACTTC	CASSPGTSGSRETQYF
TRBD1	TRBV27	.	TRBJ1-1	TGTGCCAGCGGGTTCGGGACAGGGGTTACTGAAGCTTTCTTT	CASGFGTGVTEAFF
.	TRBV6-5	once	TRBJ2-5	TGTGCCAGCAGCCCTTCCCATACCCTAGGAGAGACCCAGTACTTC	CASSPSHTLGETQYF
.	TRBV4-1	.	TRBJ2-7	TGCGCCAGCAGCCAAGTCGAGGACATCGGGCAGTACTTC	CASSQVEDIGQYF
.	TRBV27	.	TRBJ2-1	TGTGCCAGCAGTTTCTCCCCAGGGAATGAGCAGTTCTTC	CASSFSPGNEQFF
.	TRBV9	.	TRBJ1-4	TGTGCCAGCAGCGTATTGGGTGGTATCGGTGAAAAACTGTTTTTT	CASSVLGGIGEKLFF
TRBD2	TRBV6-6	.	TRBJ2-7	TGTGCCAGCAGTTGGGGGGGAACCTACGAGCAGTACTTC	CASSWGGTYEQYF
.	TRBV11-2	.	TRBJ2-7	TGTGCCAGCAGCTTTGCACGGGACTACGAGCAGTACTTC	CASSFARDYEQYF
TRBD2	TRBV30	.	TRBJ2-5	TGTGCCTGGAGTGGGGGTAGCGGGAGAGAGACCCAGTACTTC	CAWSGGSGRETQYF
.	TRBV7-9	.	TRBJ1-4	TGTGCCAGCAGCTTAGAACCTAGAGAAAAACTGTTTTTT	CASSLEPREKLFF
.	TRBV27	.	TRBJ1-5	TGTGCCAGCAGTTTATGGGGTGGCGATCAGCCCCAGCATTTT	CASSLWGGDQPQHF
.	TRBV5-5	once	TRBJ2-3	TGTGCCAGCAGCGGACAGATTTACACAGATACGCAGTATTTT	CASSGQIYTDTQYF
TRBD2	TRBV7-7	.	TRBJ2-3	TGTGCCAGCAGCCCATTGGGGAGGGGCACAGATACGCAGTATTTT	CASSPLGRGTDTQYF
.	TRBV28	.	TRBJ1-2	TGTGCCAGCAGTTTAATGGGGAGAGGCTACACCTTC	CASSLMGRGYTF
TRBD2	TRBV28	.	TRBJ2-2	TGTGCCAGCAGTCAGACTAGCGGGCTCGCGAACACCGGGGAGCTGTTTTTT	CASSQTSGLANTGELFF
.	TRBV5-6	.	TRBJ2-1	TGTGCCAGCAGCTTGGGAACTAGCTCGTACAATGAGCAGTTCTTC	CASSLGTSSYNEQFF
.	TRBV19	.	TRBJ2-1	TGTGCCAGTAGTATGGACGACAACTCCTACAATGAGCAGTTCTTC	CASSMDDNSYNEQFF
.	TRBV15	.	TRBJ2-7	TGTGCCACCAGCGCCGAGCAGTACTTC	CATSAEQYF
TRBD1	TRBV28	.	TRBJ2-2	TGTGCCAGCAGTTTGGGCAGGGGGCGTACCGGGGAGCTGTTTTTT	CASSLGRGRTGELFF
TRBD2	TRBV28	.	TRBJ2-1	TGTGCCAGCAGGACTAGCGGGAACAATGAGCAGTTCTTC	CASRTSGNNEQFF